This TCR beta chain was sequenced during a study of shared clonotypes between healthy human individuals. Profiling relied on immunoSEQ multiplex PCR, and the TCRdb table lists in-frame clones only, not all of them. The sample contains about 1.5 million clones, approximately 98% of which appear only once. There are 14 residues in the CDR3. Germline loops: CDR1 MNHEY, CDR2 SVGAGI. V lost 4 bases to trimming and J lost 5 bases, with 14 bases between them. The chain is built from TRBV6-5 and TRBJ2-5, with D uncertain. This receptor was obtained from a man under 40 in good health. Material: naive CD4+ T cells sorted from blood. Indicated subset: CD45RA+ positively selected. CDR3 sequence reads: CASSFQMAEETQYF. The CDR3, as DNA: TGTGCCAGCAGTTTCCAGATGGCGGAGGAGACCCAGTACTTC.